This record covers a single T cell receptor beta chain. Its count unrecorded, this clonotype is large (0.1 to 1%) by frequency. Its antigen remains undetermined. Each sample's TRB amplification started from around 260 ng of peripheral blood genomic DNA, which corresponds to tens of thousands of genome equivalents. The 12 to 15 chronic lymphocytic leukemia controls were untreated and were free of autoimmune cytopenia, with mean and median ages of about 65 and 60 years recorded and a few of the controls being female. The sample originates from a study of T cell clusters in autoimmune cytopenias (dated by TCRdb to about 2019). In terms of the full investigation: A median TRB sequencing depth of 51,575 reads per sample was reached, and a median of around 2,300 distinct TRB clonotypes per sample was obtained. Controls were about two dozen age-matched healthy donors for primary cytopenia and roughly 13 age-matched CLL patients for secondary cytopenia. The goal of the study was to determine whether autoimmune cytopenia patients have a disease-specific immune repertoire signature that could serve as a blood-based biomarker. Peripheral blood TRB and IGH repertoires were sequenced in autoimmune cytopenia patients at active disease and during treatment follow-up, alongside healthy, CLL and autoimmune hepatitis controls.

The germline V gene gives CDR1 as SGHAT and CDR2 as FQNNGV. Including the terminal cysteine and phenylalanine, the CDR3 comprises 17 residues. DNA was not recorded. To amplify TRB rearrangements, a touch-down multiplex PCR protocol was run with the TRB-A and TRB-B primer pools combined in a single tube. Illumina adapters and sample indices were added to the amplicons through two consecutive PCR reactions using Phusion HS II polymerase. After gel purification with the NucleoSpin Gel and PCR Clean-up kit, the amplicons were quantified by Qubit and checked for quality on an Agilent 2100 Bioanalyzer. Sequencing of the libraries was done on an Illumina MiSeq with paired-end, single-indexed, 600-cycle runs. In the paper's pipeline: MiXCR version 2.1.12, together with the default MiXCR reference library, was used to align and assemble the TRB reads. A clone was defined by each unique CDR3 nucleotide sequence, and the analysis included only productive sequences with two or more reads. Repertoire diversity was assessed by alpha-parameterized diversity profiles (alpha 0 to 5), including Shannon (alpha 1) and Simpson (alpha 2) indices, computed with an R script. Combinatorial TRB VJ usage was computed with the tcR package and compared between cohorts by principal component analysis with ade4. GLIPH clustering of TCRbeta CDR3s was carried out on cohort pairs matched by age and read depth, and cluster frequencies were compared by Wilcoxon test. Each entry corresponds to one CDR3 protein sequence from reads that TCRdb reprocessed, and DNA is not given. These V and J calls derive from TCRdb rather than the authors' analysis. This sample's clone table shows about 690 distinct CDR3 sequences. The ten top clones hold around 30% of the sample.

Overall results and qualifications from the work: Shifts in the TRB repertoire, including less even repertoires in secondary cytopenia and CLL, were mostly a reflection of lymphoma bias and not of autoimmunity. The T cell clusters were only ever defined in silico, so experimental validation of their functional role was still needed. The cluster-lack signature was not seen for secondary cytopenia versus CLL, apparently masked by the dominant lymphoma-associated repertoire. The GLIPH analysis suggested a lack of physiological T cell clusters in primary autoimmune cytopenia patients, since a few dozen clusters were exclusive to healthy donors whereas 15 to 20 were exclusive to patients. About 3.2-fold more exclusive TRB clusters were observed in healthy donors than in active autoimmune hepatitis patients, consistent with an autoimmunity-wide signature.

This same sample was also taken into another study, of T cell repertoires in aging, cancer and after chemotherapy. The second study also describes: Six donor age groups were covered, ranging from 30 or younger up to 70 or older, and each group contained at least three individuals. In the hematological group, the paired samples taken before and after chemotherapy came from chronic lymphocytic leukemia patients given fludarabine- or bendamustine-based regimens. The complete dataset included roughly 8.8 million TCR reads. Untreated patients with hematological or solid cancers showed significantly lower blood TCR diversity and higher clonality than age-matched healthy donors. In healthy donors, the decline in TCR diversity with age was mainly explained by loss of richness, whereas in cancer patients loss of evenness was also found to contribute. In both cancer cohorts, median generation probability rose over the chemotherapy interval, which suggests that the repertoire was reconstituted through rebound thymic output. It was noted by the authors that conclusions about immunological memory after chemotherapy cannot be drawn from the repertoire data. Hematological cancer patients had lymphoid organ infiltration, which may itself impair thymic emigration or peripheral T cell expansion. The study profiled peripheral blood TCR beta repertoires from healthy donors and cancer patients to examine immunoaging and T cell reconstitution after chemotherapy. The cohort comprised over 200 cancer patients, 94 with hematological and roughly 120 with solid cancers, plus 95 healthy donors as a reference group. Processing of the TRB sequences was carried out with MiXCR versions 2.12 and 3.0.5. The repertoire metrics were Shannon diversity, evenness, clonality (defined as one minus evenness), and alpha-parameterized diversity profiles covering alpha 0 to 5. The IGoR algorithm was used to calculate generation probabilities of clones in the paired pre- and post-chemotherapy samples.

This sequence was found in a human donor with chronic lymphocytic leukemia. The rearranged chain carries TRBV11-2 and TRBJ2-1; TCRdb reports TRBD1, a call that lacks DNA to check it against. The sample comprised peripheral blood. The CDR3 region has the sequence CASSLDGHDRGYNEQFF. Here the CDR3 is joined to the reference TRBV11-2 and TRBJ2-1 genes, and the full variable domain is: EAGVAQSPRYKIIEKRQSVAFWCNPISGHATLYWYQQILGQGPKLLIQFQNNGVVDDSQLPKDRFSAERLKGVDSTLKIQPAKLEDSAVYLCASSLDGHDRGYNEQFFGPGTRLTVL.